This is a list of T cell receptor beta chains from one sample in a study of T cell responses to AZD1222 COVID-19 vaccine. TCRdb keeps only in-frame clones here, not all; method: immunoSEQ multiplex PCR. The sample contains about 120,000 clones, approximately 85% of which appear only once. The material was peripheral blood, obtained on day 0 of AZD1222 vaccination. These receptors all come from an adult in good health. The CDR3 runs from the conserved cysteine through the conserved F or W. Fields, in order: D gene, clone size, V gene, J gene, CDR3 DNA, CDR3 protein. A D gene is named only where the DNA matches it firmly. Only some rows state a clone size, as once, few, many or a class for expanded clones.

d_call: NA; clone_size: NA; v_call: TRBV30; j_call: TRBJ1-2; cdr3_nt: TGTGCCTGGAGTGCCCAGGGCTCCGGTGGCTACACCTTC; cdr3_aa: CAWSAQGSGGYTF
d_call: NA; clone_size: NA; v_call: TRBV4-2; j_call: TRBJ2-7; cdr3_nt: TGTGCCAGCAGCCAAGTAGGGGCTTCCCGCGAGCAGTACTTC; cdr3_aa: CASSQVGASREQYF
d_call: NA; clone_size: NA; v_call: TRBV21-1; j_call: TRBJ1-1; cdr3_nt: TGTGCCAGCAGCAAAAGGGAGGGGGCGAACACTGAAGCTTTCTTT; cdr3_aa: CASSKREGANTEAFF
d_call: NA; clone_size: once; v_call: TRBV7-2; j_call: TRBJ1-1; cdr3_nt: TGTGCCAGCAGCTTAGCGTTGGCTGAAGGGGGCACTGAAGCTTTCTTT; cdr3_aa: CASSLALAEGGTEAFF
d_call: NA; clone_size: NA; v_call: TRBV7-3; j_call: TRBJ1-2; cdr3_nt: TGTGCCAGCAGCGTACAGGGTCCCCGTGGCTACACCTTC; cdr3_aa: CASSVQGPRGYTF
d_call: TRBD2; clone_size: NA; v_call: TRBV11-2; j_call: TRBJ2-3; cdr3_nt: TGTGCCAGCAGCCTCCAGCGGGGGGAGGTGGATACGCAGTATTTT; cdr3_aa: CASSLQRGEVDTQYF
d_call: TRBD2; clone_size: once; v_call: TRBV12-3/TRBV12-4; j_call: TRBJ2-7; cdr3_nt: TGTGCCAGCAGACTAGCGGTATCCTACGAGCAGTACTTC; cdr3_aa: CASRLAVSYEQYF
d_call: TRBD1; clone_size: few; v_call: TRBV5-1; j_call: TRBJ2-7; cdr3_nt: TGCGCCAGCAGCCTACAGGGGTACGAGCAGTACTTC; cdr3_aa: CASSLQGYEQYF
d_call: TRBD1; clone_size: NA; v_call: TRBV27; j_call: TRBJ1-4; cdr3_nt: TGTGCCAGCAGTTTCAGGACAGGGGTTAGGGAAAAACTGTTTTTT; cdr3_aa: CASSFRTGVREKLFF
d_call: TRBD1; clone_size: NA; v_call: TRBV5-1; j_call: TRBJ1-2; cdr3_nt: TGCGCCAGCAGCTACGATGTCCCGGGACAGGGGAGCGGTGGCTACACCTTC; cdr3_aa: CASSYDVPGQGSGGYTF
d_call: TRBD2; clone_size: NA; v_call: TRBV7-9; j_call: TRBJ2-3; cdr3_nt: TGTGCCAGCAGCTTTCCCTTTAGCGGGAGGGCCACAGATACGCAGTATTTT; cdr3_aa: CASSFPFSGRATDTQYF
d_call: TRBD2; clone_size: NA; v_call: TRBV4-1; j_call: TRBJ2-3; cdr3_nt: TGCGCCAGCAGCCAAGAGGAGGGACTCGGGAGGGCCGGTACAGATACGCAGTATTTT; cdr3_aa: CASSQEEGLGRAGTDTQYF
d_call: NA; clone_size: once; v_call: TRBV15; j_call: TRBJ2-7; cdr3_nt: TGTGCCACCAGCAGAGGAGGACACCTAAGGAACGAGCAGTACTTC; cdr3_aa: CATSRGGHLRNEQYF
d_call: TRBD1; clone_size: NA; v_call: TRBV24-1; j_call: TRBJ2-5; cdr3_nt: TGTGCCACCAAGACCGGGACAGGGGGAGAGACCCAGTACTTC; cdr3_aa: CATKTGTGGETQYF
d_call: TRBD2; clone_size: once; v_call: TRBV7-9; j_call: TRBJ2-3; cdr3_nt: TGTGCCAGCAGCTCGACTAGCGGCTTTCGTGATACGCAGTATTTT; cdr3_aa: CASSSTSGFRDTQYF
d_call: NA; clone_size: NA; v_call: TRBV19; j_call: TRBJ1-4; cdr3_nt: TGTGCCAGTAGTCCTCGGACAGCCGGGGATGAAAAACTGTTTTTT; cdr3_aa: CASSPRTAGDEKLFF
d_call: NA; clone_size: NA; v_call: TRBV30; j_call: TRBJ1-5; cdr3_nt: TGTGCCTGGAGTGCAGGGGACGATCGTCCCCAGCATTTT; cdr3_aa: CAWSAGDDRPQHF
d_call: NA; clone_size: NA; v_call: TRBV9; j_call: TRBJ2-3; cdr3_nt: TGTGCCAGCAGCGTAGCGGCTAGCGTTACAGATACGCAGTATTTT; cdr3_aa: CASSVAASVTDTQYF
d_call: TRBD2; clone_size: NA; v_call: TRBV6-1; j_call: TRBJ2-6; cdr3_nt: TGTGCCAGCAGTGTACTAGCGGGGGGATCTGGGGCCAACGTCCTGACTTTC; cdr3_aa: CASSVLAGGSGANVLTF
d_call: NA; clone_size: NA; v_call: TRBV28; j_call: TRBJ1-1; cdr3_nt: TGTGCCAGCAGTTTCGGCGGTAACACTGAAGCTTTCTTT; cdr3_aa: CASSFGGNTEAFF
d_call: NA; clone_size: NA; v_call: TRBV28; j_call: TRBJ1-5; cdr3_nt: TGTGCCAGCACCCCGGCTTTGGAGGGTCAGCCCCAGCATTTT; cdr3_aa: CASTPALEGQPQHF
d_call: NA; clone_size: NA; v_call: TRBV7-3; j_call: TRBJ2-2; cdr3_nt: TGTGCCAGCAGCTCCCGACAGACCGGGGAGCTGTTTTTT; cdr3_aa: CASSSRQTGELFF
d_call: TRBD1; clone_size: NA; v_call: TRBV3-1/TRBV3-2; j_call: TRBJ1-2; cdr3_nt: TGTGCCAGCAGCCAAGATGGAGCAGGGGGCGGCTACACCTTC; cdr3_aa: CASSQDGAGGGYTF
d_call: NA; clone_size: few; v_call: TRBV12-3/TRBV12-4; j_call: TRBJ1-2; cdr3_nt: TGTGCCAGCAGTAGGTATGGCTACACCTTC; cdr3_aa: CASSRYGYTF
d_call: NA; clone_size: NA; v_call: TRBV7-3; j_call: TRBJ2-1; cdr3_nt: TGTGCCAGCAGCGAGTTGAGAGAAAGGGAGCAGTTCTTC; cdr3_aa: CASSELREREQFF
d_call: TRBD1; clone_size: NA; v_call: TRBV4-1; j_call: TRBJ1-2; cdr3_nt: TGCGCCAGCAGCCAAGGACAGGGGGGGGACTATGGCTACACCTTC; cdr3_aa: CASSQGQGGDYGYTF
d_call: NA; clone_size: NA; v_call: TRBV20-1; j_call: TRBJ2-1; cdr3_nt: TGCAGTGCTAGTAACGCCTTTGAGCAGTTCTTC; cdr3_aa: CSASNAFEQFF
d_call: TRBD2; clone_size: NA; v_call: TRBV28; j_call: TRBJ2-7; cdr3_nt: TGTGCCAGCAGTGGGGGAGCGGGGATAACCTACGAGCAGTACTTC; cdr3_aa: CASSGGAGITYEQYF
d_call: NA; clone_size: NA; v_call: TRBV30; j_call: TRBJ1-3; cdr3_nt: TGTGCCTGGAAGTGGGACTTTGGAAACACCATATATTTT; cdr3_aa: CAWKWDFGNTIYF
d_call: NA; clone_size: NA; v_call: TRBV28; j_call: TRBJ2-3; cdr3_nt: TGTGCCAGCAGAGTAGGAACTAGCACAGATACGCAGTATTTT; cdr3_aa: CASRVGTSTDTQYF
d_call: NA; clone_size: NA; v_call: TRBV2; j_call: TRBJ1-2; cdr3_nt: TGTGCCAGCAGCCGTGAAACAGGGTCTCCCCACACCTTC; cdr3_aa: CASSRETGSPHTF
d_call: NA; clone_size: few; v_call: TRBV25-1; j_call: TRBJ1-4; cdr3_nt: TGTGCCAGCAGTGAATACGTCGTATCCGGAAAACTGTTTTTT; cdr3_aa: CASSEYVVSGKLFF
d_call: NA; clone_size: once; v_call: TRBV30; j_call: TRBJ1-1; cdr3_nt: TGTGCCTGGGGGGGCGTCGGCAGGGGAGCCACTGAAGCTTTCTTT; cdr3_aa: CAWGGVGRGATEAFF
d_call: TRBD1; clone_size: NA; v_call: TRBV7-6; j_call: TRBJ1-5; cdr3_nt: TGTGCCAGCAGCTTAGGGGGGGACAGGTTCCAGCCCCAGCATTTT; cdr3_aa: CASSLGGDRFQPQHF
d_call: TRBD2; clone_size: NA; v_call: TRBV7-2; j_call: TRBJ2-2; cdr3_nt: TGTGCCAGCGGCCAGGGGGGACTAGCGACCGGGGAGCTGTTTTTT; cdr3_aa: CASGQGGLATGELFF
d_call: TRBD2; clone_size: once; v_call: TRBV18; j_call: TRBJ2-7; cdr3_nt: TGTGCCAGCTCAACAGGACTAGCCTACGAGCAGTACTTC; cdr3_aa: CASSTGLAYEQYF
d_call: NA; clone_size: NA; v_call: TRBV19; j_call: TRBJ1-2; cdr3_nt: TGTGCCAGTAGTATGTTGGGGAACCGCTACACCTTC; cdr3_aa: CASSMLGNRYTF
d_call: NA; clone_size: NA; v_call: TRBV30; j_call: TRBJ1-1; cdr3_nt: TGCTGTGGGCAGCCGAACACTGAAGCTTTCTTT; cdr3_aa: CCGQPNTEAFF
d_call: NA; clone_size: once; v_call: TRBV27; j_call: TRBJ2-3; cdr3_nt: TGTGCCAGCAGTTTTAACCCCCATAATACGCAGTATTTT; cdr3_aa: CASSFNPHNTQYF
d_call: NA; clone_size: NA; v_call: TRBV28; j_call: TRBJ1-5; cdr3_nt: TGTGCCAGCAGCAACACACGGAATCAGCCCCAGCATTTT; cdr3_aa: CASSNTRNQPQHF
d_call: NA; clone_size: NA; v_call: TRBV25-1; j_call: TRBJ2-1; cdr3_nt: TGTGCCAGCAGTGTCCGGGACATGCAGTTCTTC; cdr3_aa: CASSVRDMQFF
d_call: NA; clone_size: NA; v_call: TRBV3-1/TRBV3-2; j_call: TRBJ1-1; cdr3_nt: TGTGCCAGCAGCCAATCACCTCGGCGGGGAGCTTTCTTT; cdr3_aa: CASSQSPRRGAFF
d_call: NA; clone_size: NA; v_call: TRBV7-8; j_call: TRBJ1-6; cdr3_nt: TGTGCCAGCAGCGGCGGCGGGGGAAATTCACCCCTCCACTTT; cdr3_aa: CASSGGGGNSPLHF
d_call: TRBD1; clone_size: few; v_call: TRBV9; j_call: TRBJ2-7; cdr3_nt: TGTGCCAGCAGCTCACGACAGGGAAGTTCCGAGCAGTACTTC; cdr3_aa: CASSSRQGSSEQYF
d_call: NA; clone_size: NA; v_call: TRBV7-2; j_call: TRBJ1-2; cdr3_nt: TGTGCCAGCAGCTTAGGAGTTGAGTTGGGCTACACCTTC; cdr3_aa: CASSLGVELGYTF
d_call: NA; clone_size: NA; v_call: TRBV7-2; j_call: TRBJ1-1; cdr3_nt: TGTGCCAGCAGCTTAGTTCGAGGAAGGGAAGCTTTCTTT; cdr3_aa: CASSLVRGREAFF
d_call: TRBD1; clone_size: NA; v_call: TRBV9; j_call: TRBJ1-6; cdr3_nt: TGTGCCAGCAGCGTATCAGGGGGAGATTCACCCCTCCACTTT; cdr3_aa: CASSVSGGDSPLHF
d_call: NA; clone_size: NA; v_call: TRBV3-1/TRBV3-2; j_call: TRBJ1-2; cdr3_nt: TGTGCCAGCAGCCAGTCAAACTATGGCTACACCTTC; cdr3_aa: CASSQSNYGYTF
d_call: TRBD1; clone_size: NA; v_call: TRBV2; j_call: TRBJ1-2; cdr3_nt: TGTGCCAGCAGCGAGCTCACAGGGGTTGCCTATGGCTACACCTTC; cdr3_aa: CASSELTGVAYGYTF